This T cell receptor (beta chain) was recorded in a study of blood T cell repertoires in COVID-19. Study overall: Sources were T cells, B-cell-depleted T cells, or PBMCs; the material itself was cDNA or gDNA.

Sequencing was performed with immunoSEQ multiplex PCR; in TCRdb, only in-frame clones are kept and a portion is missing. The sample includes about 180,000 clones, 70% to 90% of them seen just once. In germline, CDR1 is LNHDA, CDR2 SQIVND (reference sequence). This CDR3 comprises 14 residues. V shed 1 base and J 5 bases; nucleotides not matched to a gene: 0. The sequencing sample was made of peripheral blood. V is TRBV19 and J is TRBJ2-3; 10 bases match TRBD2. The sequence came from a woman in her 30s with acute or convalescent COVID-19. The CDR3 protein is CASSIGLAGDTQYF. Written as DNA, the CDR3 is TGTGCCAGTAGTATAGGACTAGCGGGAGATACGCAGTATTTT.